Presented here are 26 T cell receptor beta chains from one specimen sequenced in a study of blood T cell repertoires in COVID-19. Clones were sequenced by immunoSEQ multiplex PCR, and TCRdb holds only the in-frame ones, with some missing. Among roughly 250,000 clones listed, more than 85% were seen once. Sample: peripheral blood. The receptors originated from a person aged 18 to 35 with COVID-19, enrolled during active disease.

The chain is built from TRBV7-8 and TRBJ2-2; 8 bases fit TRBD2. V shed 5 bases, J shed 4 bases, and the junction held 9 bases outside the gene matches. CDR1 is SGHVS and CDR2 is FQNEAQ in the germline V gene. The CDR3 length is 16 residues. In DNA form, the CDR3 reads TGTGCCAGCAGCCCGGGGGGGAGGGTTGTCACCGGGGAGCTGTTTTTT. Translated, it gives CASSPGGRVVTGELFF.

The gene calls are TRBV6-5 and TRBJ2-1; 9 bases fit TRBD2. The CDR3 is 15 amino acids. Germline CDR1 and CDR2: MNHEY and SVGAGI. Trimming removed 2 bases from V and 6 bases from J; junction bases left unmatched: 5. The CDR3 DNA sequence: TGTGCCAGCAGTTACGGCGGGAGGGCCTTCAATGAGCAGTTCTTC. Protein product: CASSYGGRAFNEQFF.

This chain links TRBV3-1 (or the pseudogene TRBV3-2) with TRBJ2-1; TRBD1 matches at 11 bases. The V and J ends lost 5 bases and 4 bases, in that order; junction bases with no gene match: 4. Per the germline V gene, CDR1 is LGHDT and CDR2 is YNNKEL (reference sequence). The CDR3 loop spans 15 amino acids. CDR3 bases: TGTGCCAGCAGCATGGGGACAGGGGGATACAATGAGCAGTTCTTC. This codes for CASSMGTGGYNEQFF.

The chain combines TRBV5-1 with TRBJ2-1; D might be TRBD2 (6 bases). The V gene lost 6 bases and the J gene lost 4 bases, with 20 bases spanning the gap. The CDR3 loop spans 16 amino acids. Germline V gene lookup returns CDR1 SGHRS and CDR2 YFSETQ. CDR3 amino acids: CASKTESGPLYNEQFF. The CDR3 DNA reads TGCGCCAGCAAGACGGAAAGCGGGCCACTTTACAATGAGCAGTTCTTC.

J is TRBJ2-2 and V is TRBV7-9, with D unclear. V was trimmed by 9 bases and J by 3 bases, leaving 11 bases between them. The CDR3 extends over 13 amino acids. Germline CDR1 and CDR2: SEHNR and FQNEAQ (reference sequence). The chain's CDR3 is CARENKDTGELFF. The DNA of the CDR3 is TGTGCCAGGGAGAACAAAGACACCGGGGAGCTGTTTTTT.

This clone was observed a single time. The chain has TRBV4-3 and TRBJ1-1; D is undetermined. Germline V lookup: CDR1 LGHNA, CDR2 YSLEER. Trimming took 1 base from V and 5 from J, leaving 14 bases between them. This CDR3 comprises 15 residues. The CDR3 protein is CASSQVWVGGTEAFF. The CDR3 DNA reads TGCGCCAGCAGCCAAGTTTGGGTCGGAGGTACTGAAGCTTTCTTT.

V usage is TRBV9 and J usage is TRBJ2-1, with TRBD1 as a possible D gene (6 bases). Trimming removed 1 base from V and 4 bases from J, with 9 bases in between. The CDR3 runs 14 residues. CDR1 is SGDLS, CDR2 YYNGEE, per germline. CDR3 DNA: TGTGCCAGCAGCGTATCAGGGGAGTACAATGAGCAGTTCTTC. The encoded protein is CASSVSGEYNEQFF. The full variable domain, its missing parts supplied by reference TRBV9 and TRBJ2-1, is DSGVTQTPKHLITATGQRVTLRCSPRSGDLSVYWYQQSLDQGLQFLIQYYNGEERAKGNILERFSAQQFPDLHSELNLSSLELGDSALYFCASSVSGEYNEQFFGPGTRLTVL.

The J gene is TRBJ2-5, the V gene TRBV14; D may be TRBD1 (6 bases). In germline, CDR1 is SGHDN, CDR2 FVKESK. The CDR3 contains 16 residues. V lost 4 bases, J lost 2 bases, and 17 bases lay in between. The DNA of the CDR3 is TGTGCCAGCAGCCTACGACCCAGGGGCCCACAAGAGACCCAGTACTTC. Its protein product is CASSLRPRGPQETQYF.

This clone was recorded only once. The J gene is TRBJ2-1, the V gene TRBV27, with 7 bases matching TRBD1. CDR3 length equals 16 residues. Germline-derived CDR1 and CDR2 are MNHEY and SMNVEV (reference sequence). The V segment lost 7 bases and the J segment 6 bases; nucleotides outside the gene matches: 15. CDR3 loop: CASKNTGTVLGNEQFF. The CDR3 DNA is TGTGCCAGCAAGAATACCGGGACAGTCTTGGGCAATGAGCAGTTCTTC.

The chain employs TRBV24-1 and TRBJ2-2; a possible D gene is TRBD2 (6 bases). V lost 0 bases to trimming and J lost 0 bases, with 10 bases between them. This CDR3 region has 17 residues. Germline assignment: CDR1 KGHDR and CDR2 SFDVKD. The CDR3 nucleotides read TGTGCCACCAGTGATTTGAAAGGACTAACGAACACCGGGGAGCTGTTTTTT. Translation: CATSDLKGLTNTGELFF.

The chain employs TRBV19 and TRBJ2-2; D is possibly TRBD1 (6 bases). The CDR3 length is 14 residues. The V gene lost 3 bases and the J gene lost 4 bases, with 9 bases spanning the gap. The germline gives CDR1 LNHDA, CDR2 SQIVND (reference sequence). CDR3: CASSILQGTGELFF. The DNA of the CDR3 is TGTGCCAGTAGTATCCTACAGGGCACCGGGGAGCTGTTTTTT.

The chain recombines TRBV11-2 with TRBJ2-6, with a weak D call TRBD2 (6 bases). Per the germline V gene, CDR1 is SGHAT and CDR2 is FQNNGV. This CDR3 has 16 residues. Trimming stripped 1 base from V and 4 bases from J, with 11 bases between. The CDR3 protein is CASSLGAGTGANVLTF. The CDR3 DNA reads as TGTGCCAGCAGCTTAGGGGCGGGGACCGGGGCCAACGTCCTGACTTTC.

The V and J genes are TRBV25-1 and TRBJ2-3, with 7 nucleotides matching TRBD1. After removal of 0 bases from V and 2 bases from J, the junction contained 5 bases not matched to a gene. The germline V gene has CDR1 MGHDK and CDR2 SYGVNS. The CDR3 spans 16 residues. The chain's CDR3 is CASSEYEGAYTDTQYF. DNA for the CDR3: TGTGCCAGCAGTGAATACGAGGGGGCTTACACAGATACGCAGTATTTT.

The chain recombines TRBV4-2 with TRBJ1-5, with D possibly TRBD1 on 6 matching bases. The CDR3 sequence is 14 residues long. Germline CDR1 is LGHNA and CDR2 is YNFKEQ. Trimming pared 1 base from V and 7 bases from J, leaving 11 bases between. CDR3 protein: CASSQALGAQPQHF. DNA of the CDR3: TGTGCCAGCAGCCAAGCTTTGGGGGCCCAGCCCCAGCATTTT.

The genes are TRBV2 and TRBJ2-5, with 7 nucleotides matching TRBD2. This CDR3 spans 13 amino acids. Trimming took 5 bases from V and 3 from J; bases not matched to a gene: 3. Germline V lookup: CDR1 SNHLY, CDR2 FYNNEI. This CDR3 reads CASSPLAEETQYF. CDR3 DNA sequence: TGTGCCAGCAGTCCTCTAGCGGAAGAGACCCAGTACTTC. The whole variable domain, remainder taken from reference TRBV2 and TRBJ2-5, is EPEVTQTPSHQVTQMGQEVILRCVPISNHLYFYWYRQILGQKVEFLVSFYNNEISEKSEIFDDQFSVERPDGSNFTLKIRSTKLEDSAMYFCASSPLAEETQYFGPGTRLLVL.

J is TRBJ1-1 and V is TRBV3-1 (or the pseudogene TRBV3-2); no definite D call. Trimming cost V 4 bases and J 11 bases, with 17 bases left between them. This CDR3 is 13 amino acids long. Germline V gene data show CDR1 as LGHDT and CDR2 as YNNKEL (reference sequence). The CDR3 bases are TGTGCCAGCAGCCGCGGAGAGGGAGTGGGGGCTTTCTTT. Translated: CASSRGEGVGAFF.

This clone showed up just once. The chain combines TRBV7-6 with TRBJ1-1, with TRBD1 matching over 8 bases. In germline, CDR1 is SGHVS, CDR2 FNYEAQ. Trimming cost V 5 bases and J 2 bases; bases outside gene matches: 16. The length of the CDR3 is 18 residues. CDR3 in amino acids: CASSLPKGGDRSNTEAFF. The CDR3 DNA reads TGTGCCAGCAGCCTCCCCAAGGGGGGGGACAGGTCAAACACTGAAGCTTTCTTT.

The V call is TRBV24-1, the J call TRBJ1-5, with a tentative D call TRBD1 (5 bases). Germline loops: CDR1 KGHDR, CDR2 SFDVKD. Trimming pared 5 bases from V and 4 bases from J, leaving 17 bases between. The CDR3 spans 16 residues. CDR3 loop: CATSARDSAENQPQHF. The CDR3 DNA follows: TGTGCCACCAGTGCCCGGGACTCGGCAGAGAATCAGCCCCAGCATTTT.

This clone was detected once. V gene TRBV5-6 combines with J gene TRBJ2-1, with D possibly being TRBD2 (5 bases). The CDR3 has 13 residues. Germline CDR1 is SGHDT and CDR2 is YYEEEE. Trimming cost V 0 bases and J 8 bases, with 9 bases left between them. In DNA form, the CDR3 reads TGTGCCAGCAGCTTGGGAGGGTTCGATGAGCAGTTCTTC. Translation: CASSLGGFDEQFF. Supplemented by reference TRBV5-6 and TRBJ2-1, the full variable domain reads DAGVTQSPTHLIKTRGQQVTLRCSPKSGHDTVSWYQQALGQGPQFIFQYYEEEERQRGNFPDRFSGHQFPNYSSELNVNALLLGDSALYLCASSLGGFDEQFFGPGTRLTVL.

V gene TRBV7-8 combines with J gene TRBJ1-1, with no clear D. CDR1 is SGHVS, CDR2 FQNEAQ, per germline. The CDR3 consists of 14 residues. Trimming pared 2 bases from V and 5 bases from J, leaving 12 bases between. CDR3 region: CASSLWETPTEAFF. As DNA, the CDR3 is TGTGCCAGCAGCTTATGGGAGACCCCGACTGAAGCTTTCTTT.

This rearrangement joins TRBV19 to TRBJ1-1; D remains unclear. The CDR3 is 13 residues long. V lost 3 bases and J lost 10, with 15 bases in between. CDR1 is LNHDA and CDR2 is SQIVND in the germline V gene (reference sequence). CDR3 sequence reads: CASSIVSAPRAFF. As DNA, the CDR3 is TGTGCCAGTAGTATTGTGAGCGCCCCCCGAGCTTTCTTT.

The chain uses TRBV6-1 and TRBJ1-5; no firm D call. In germline, CDR1 is MNHNS, CDR2 SASEGT. The CDR3 loop spans 14 amino acids. Trimming shortened V by 3 bases and J by 7 bases, and 13 bases separated the two germline ends. In DNA, the CDR3 is TGTGCCAGCAGTGACATCCAGAGCAGGCAGCCCCAGCATTTT. Protein sequence: CASSDIQSRQPQHF.

This clone counts as medium-sized. The rearrangement joins TRBV6-2 or TRBV6-3 to TRBJ2-5; TRBD2 agrees at 7 bases. J was trimmed by 5 bases and V by 2 bases; bases with no gene match: 8. CDR3 length: 15 amino acids. Germline values: CDR1 MNHEY, CDR2 SVGEGT. The CDR3 region has the DNA TGTGCCAGCAGTTACGGCGCGGGAGCGTGGGAGACCCAGTACTTC. This codes for CASSYGAGAWETQYF.

The chain carries TRBV28 and TRBJ1-5; D unclear. This CDR3 has 13 amino acids. V lost 3 bases and J 5 bases, leaving 8 bases between the germline ends. CDR1 is MDHEN and CDR2 is SYDVKM in the germline V gene. The CDR3 spells CASSFASYQPQHF. The CDR3 nucleotides are TGTGCCAGCAGTTTTGCGTCCTATCAGCCCCAGCATTTT.

The chain couples TRBV19 to TRBJ1-5; possible D gene TRBD1, 5 bases. This CDR3 is built from 13 residues. From germline, CDR1 is LNHDA and CDR2 SQIVND (reference sequence). Trimming took 10 bases from V and 2 from J, leaving 12 bases between them. Written as DNA, the CDR3 is TGTGCCACCGTGGGGGGGGGCAATCAGCCCCAGCATTTT. This gives the protein CATVGGGNQPQHF. Full variable domain (rest looked up from reference TRBV19 and TRBJ1-5): DGGITQSPKYLFRKEGQNVTLSCEQNLNHDAMYWYRQDPGQGLRLIYYSQIVNDFQKGDIAEGYSVSREKKESFPLTVTSAQKNPTAFYLCATVGGGNQPQHFGDGTRLSIL.

The V and J genes are TRBV5-6 and TRBJ2-7, with 10 bases lining up with TRBD1. This CDR3 comprises 19 residues. Germline V gene data show CDR1 as SGHDT and CDR2 as YYEEEE. V lost 4 bases, J lost 3 bases, and 19 bases stayed unmatched. CDR3 nucleotide sequence: TGTGCCAGCAGCCGGGGGCGGGGGACAGGGGCCCATGAAAGCTACGAGCAGTACTTC. Translated: CASSRGRGTGAHESYEQYF.